This T cell receptor (beta chain) was profiled in a study of T cells in narcolepsy. Overall study results and limits: Comparing one patient's CSF and blood CD4+ clonotypes highlighted HCRT- and TRIB2-specific autoreactive clonotypes. No autoreactive T cell clone sequences appeared in some memory CD4+ repertoires. Healthy controls reportedly lacked the autoreactive clonotypes serially found in patients' blood.

About this clone: Its antigen is currently unknown.

TCRdb keeps only in-frame clones here, not all; method: immunoSEQ multiplex PCR. The table lists some 32,000 clones, around 80% of them singletons. This TCR derives from a human donor with narcolepsy. What was sequenced was CD45RA- memory CD4+ T cells from PBMCs.

The CDR3 region is CASSRGWGAYGYTF. The CDR3, as DNA: TGTGCCAGCAGTCGGGGATGGGGGGCCTATGGCTACACCTTC. The chain carries TRBV2 and TRBJ1-2; weak D call: TRBD1 (6 bases). Germline loops: CDR1 SNHLY, CDR2 FYNNEI. This CDR3 is built from 14 residues. The V end was cut by 5 bases, the J end by 4 bases, with 14 bases between. Drawing the rest from reference TRBV2 and TRBJ1-2, the complete variable domain is EPEVTQTPSHQVTQMGQEVILRCVPISNHLYFYWYRQILGQKVEFLVSFYNNEISEKSEIFDDQFSVERPDGSNFTLKIRSTKLEDSAMYFCASSRGWGAYGYTFGSGTRLTVV.